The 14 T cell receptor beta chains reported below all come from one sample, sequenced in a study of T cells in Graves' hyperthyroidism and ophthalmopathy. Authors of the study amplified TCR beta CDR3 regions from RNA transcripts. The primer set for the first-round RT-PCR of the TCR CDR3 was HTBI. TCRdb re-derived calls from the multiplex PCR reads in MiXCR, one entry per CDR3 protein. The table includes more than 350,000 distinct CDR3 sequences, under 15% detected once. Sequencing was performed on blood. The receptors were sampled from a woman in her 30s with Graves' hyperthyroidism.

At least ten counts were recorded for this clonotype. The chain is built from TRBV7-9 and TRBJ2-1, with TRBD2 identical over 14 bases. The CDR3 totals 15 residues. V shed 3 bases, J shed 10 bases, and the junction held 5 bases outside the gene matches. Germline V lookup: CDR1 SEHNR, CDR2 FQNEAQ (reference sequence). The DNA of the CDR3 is TGTGCCAGCAGCTTGACTAGCGGGAGGGTGGACGAGCAGTTCTTC. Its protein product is CASSLTSGRVDEQFF. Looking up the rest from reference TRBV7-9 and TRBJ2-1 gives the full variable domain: DTGVSQNPRHKITKRGQNVTFRCDPISEHNRLYWYRQTLGQGPEFLTYFQNEAQLEKSRLLSDRFSAERPKGSFSTLEIQRTEQGDSAMYLCASSLTSGRVDEQFFGPGTRLTVL.

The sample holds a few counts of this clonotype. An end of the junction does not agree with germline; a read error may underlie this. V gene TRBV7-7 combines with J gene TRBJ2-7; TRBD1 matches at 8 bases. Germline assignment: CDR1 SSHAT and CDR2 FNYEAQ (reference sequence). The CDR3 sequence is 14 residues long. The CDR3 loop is CASSSSPGQVQQYF. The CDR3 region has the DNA TGTGCTAGCAGCTCAAGTCCGGGACAGGTACAGCAGTACTTC.

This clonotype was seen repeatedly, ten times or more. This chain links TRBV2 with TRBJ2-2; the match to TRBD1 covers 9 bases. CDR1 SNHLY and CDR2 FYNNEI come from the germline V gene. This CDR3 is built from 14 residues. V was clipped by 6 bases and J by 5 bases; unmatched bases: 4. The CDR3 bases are TGTGCCAGCAGCGGGGACAGGGTAACCGGGGAGCTGTTTTTT. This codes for CASSGDRVTGELFF.

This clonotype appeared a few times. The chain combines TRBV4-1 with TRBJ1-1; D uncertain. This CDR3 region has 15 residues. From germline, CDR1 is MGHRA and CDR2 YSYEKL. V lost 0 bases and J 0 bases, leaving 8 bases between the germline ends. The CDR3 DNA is TGCGCCAGCAGCCAAGAGGACGGGATGAACACTGAAGCTTTCTTT. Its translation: CASSQEDGMNTEAFF.

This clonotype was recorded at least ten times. The DNA for the CDR3 is TGTGCCAGCGGAGTTAGCGGCACAGATACGCAGTATTTT. As protein: CASGVSGTDTQYF. This chain uses TRBV11-3 with TRBJ2-3, with a weak D call TRBD2 (5 bases). The V and J ends lost 8 bases and 1 base respectively, with 10 bases between them. This CDR3 is built from 13 residues. The V gene's germline CDR1 is SGHNT and CDR2 YENEEA.

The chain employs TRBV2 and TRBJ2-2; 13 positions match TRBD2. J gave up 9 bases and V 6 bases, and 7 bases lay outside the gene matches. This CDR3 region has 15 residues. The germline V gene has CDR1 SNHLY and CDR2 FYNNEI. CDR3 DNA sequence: TGTGCCAGCAGACTAGCGGGAGGGCCATACAGGGAGCTGTTTTTT. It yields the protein CASRLAGGPYRELFF.

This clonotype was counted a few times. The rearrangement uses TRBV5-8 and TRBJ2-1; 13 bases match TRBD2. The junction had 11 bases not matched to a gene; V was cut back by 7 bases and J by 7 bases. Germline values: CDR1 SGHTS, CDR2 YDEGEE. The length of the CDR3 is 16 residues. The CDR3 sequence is CASATAGLAGVNEQFF. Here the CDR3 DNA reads TGTGCCAGCGCAACCGCAGGACTAGCGGGGGTTAATGAGCAGTTCTTC.

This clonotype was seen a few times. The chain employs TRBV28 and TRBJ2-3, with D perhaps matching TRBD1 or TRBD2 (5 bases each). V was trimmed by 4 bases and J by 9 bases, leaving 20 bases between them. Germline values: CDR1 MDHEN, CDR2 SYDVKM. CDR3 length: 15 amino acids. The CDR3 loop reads CASSSAGTPRTTQYF. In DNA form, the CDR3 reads TGTGCCAGCAGTTCAGCTGGGACCCCCCGGACGACGCAGTATTTT.

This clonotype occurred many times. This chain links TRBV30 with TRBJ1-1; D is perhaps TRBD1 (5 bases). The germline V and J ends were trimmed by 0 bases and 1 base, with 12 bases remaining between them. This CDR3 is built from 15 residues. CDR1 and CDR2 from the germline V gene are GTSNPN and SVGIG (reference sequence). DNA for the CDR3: TGTGCCTGGAGTGTAGGGGCAAGCACGAACACTGAAGCTTTCTTT. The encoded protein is CAWSVGASTNTEAFF.

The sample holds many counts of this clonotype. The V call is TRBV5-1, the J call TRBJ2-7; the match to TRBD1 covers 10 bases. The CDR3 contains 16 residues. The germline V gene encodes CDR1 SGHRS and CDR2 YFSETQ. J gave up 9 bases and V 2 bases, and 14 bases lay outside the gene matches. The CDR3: CASSFEPGQGTNWQYF. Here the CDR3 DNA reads TGCGCCAGCAGCTTCGAACCGGGACAGGGGACGAATTGGCAGTACTTC.

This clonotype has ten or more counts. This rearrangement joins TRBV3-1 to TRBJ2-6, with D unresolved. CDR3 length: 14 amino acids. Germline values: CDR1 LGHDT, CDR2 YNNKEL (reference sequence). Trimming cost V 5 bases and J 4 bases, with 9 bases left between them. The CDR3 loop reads CASSSLGGANVLTF. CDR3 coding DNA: TGTGCCAGCAGCTCCCTTGGGGGGGCCAACGTCCTGACTTTC.

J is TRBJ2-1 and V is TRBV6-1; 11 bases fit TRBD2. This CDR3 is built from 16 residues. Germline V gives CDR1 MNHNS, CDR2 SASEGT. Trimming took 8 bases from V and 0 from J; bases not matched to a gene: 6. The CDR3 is CASVVAGGSSYNEQFF. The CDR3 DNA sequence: TGTGCCAGCGTCGTAGCGGGGGGGAGCTCCTACAATGAGCAGTTCTTC.

The CDR3 reads CASSLMQVADTQYF. In nucleotides, the CDR3 is TGTGCCAGCAGCTTGATGCAGGTCGCAGATACGCAGTATTTT. The chain joins TRBV5-8 to TRBJ2-3, with D unresolved. Germline assignment: CDR1 SGHTS and CDR2 YDEGEE. This CDR3 has 14 amino acids. Trimming stripped 1 base from V and 4 bases from J, with 10 bases between.

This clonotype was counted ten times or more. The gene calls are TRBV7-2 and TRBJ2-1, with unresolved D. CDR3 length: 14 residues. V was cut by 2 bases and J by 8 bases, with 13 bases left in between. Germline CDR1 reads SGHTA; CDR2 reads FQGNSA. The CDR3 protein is CASSLLWGRDEQFF. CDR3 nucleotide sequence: TGTGCCAGCAGCTTACTGTGGGGTAGGGATGAGCAGTTCTTC.